Listed below are T cell receptor beta chains from one sample, sequenced in a study of blood T cell repertoires in COVID-19. Produced via immunoSEQ multiplex PCR; TCRdb's table is partial and in-frame only. The sample shows about 380,000 clones, approximately 90% of them seen only once. Sequencing used PBMCs or T cells enriched from blood (not recorded which). Source of these receptors: a woman between 18 and 30 years old who had recovered from COVID-19. Each CDR3 is given with its conserved first and last residue. D genes are given only for firm matches. Size is stated for part of the rows, as once, few or many counts, or as a class when the clone is expanded.

TRBJ2-2 | 16 | TRBV7-3 | - | - | TGTGCCAGCAGCCCATTAACTGAAGCTAACACCGGGGAGCTGTTTTTT | CASSPLTEANTGELFF
TRBJ1-2 | 15 | TRBV5-4 | - | - | TGTGCCAGCAGCTTTGAAGTGCAGGCCGACTATGGCTACACCTTC | CASSFEVQADYGYTF
TRBJ1-5 | 16 | TRBV27 | - | once | TGTGCCAGCAGCTCCGCGGGTGCTCCTAACAATCAGCCCCAGCATTTT | CASSSAGAPNNQPQHF
TRBJ1-2 | 17 | TRBV7-2 | - | - | TGTGCCAGCAGCTTAACAGGGACCGCCGTCTCTAACTATGGCTACACCTTC | CASSLTGTAVSNYGYTF
TRBJ1-1 | 19 | TRBV3-1/TRBV3-2 | TRBD1 | - | TGTGCCAGCAGCCATTTAGCCCTCATGGAAGGACAGGGGCGATACGAAGCTTTCTTT | CASSHLALMEGQGRYEAFF
TRBJ1-2 | 14 | TRBV9 | - | - | TGTGCCAGCACTTATTGGACAGAATCAGATGGCTACACCTTC | CASTYWTESDGYTF
TRBJ2-5 | 15 | TRBV21-1 | - | once | TGTGCCAGCAGCGGGGAGGGGGTGAACCAAGAGACCCAGTACTTC | CASSGEGVNQETQYF
TRBJ1-4 | 16 | TRBV5-1 | - | - | TGCGCCAGCAGCTTGATTCCGACTGCAACTAATGAAAAACTGTTTTTT | CASSLIPTATNEKLFF
TRBJ1-1 | 14 | TRBV7-2 | - | once | TGTGCCAGCAGCTTCACCGCACTGAGCATCGAAGCTTTCTTT | CASSFTALSIEAFF
TRBJ2-1 | 16 | TRBV24-1 | TRBD2 | once | TGTGCCACCAGTGACACAAGCGGGGGGCCTTCTGGTGAGCAGTTCTTC | CATSDTSGGPSGEQFF
TRBJ2-1 | 18 | TRBV6-2/TRBV6-3 | - | - | TGTGCCAGCAGTTACCTGCCTGAACAGGTAAACCTCTACAATGAGCAGTTCTTC | CASSYLPEQVNLYNEQFF
TRBJ2-2 | 15 | TRBV28 | TRBD1 | - | TGTGCCAGCAGTTCGGACAGGGAGCGCACCGGGGAGCTGTTTTTT | CASSSDRERTGELFF
TRBJ1-6 | 17 | TRBV19 | - | - | TGTGCCAGTAGTAGGAGAAGGGGCTTTTCCTATAATTCACCCCTCCACTTT | CASSRRRGFSYNSPLHF
TRBJ2-3 | 13 | TRBV24-1 | - | - | TGTGCCACCAGTGATTTTCTCGGAGGTACGCAGTATTTT | CATSDFLGGTQYF
TRBJ2-3 | 16 | TRBV21-1 | - | - | TGTGCCAGCAGCCCCCAAAGGGGGGGATGCACAGATACGCAGTATTTT | CASSPQRGGCTDTQYF
TRBJ1-1 | 12 | TRBV10-3 | - | once | TGTGCCATCCGCAAGGGGGAAACTGAAGCTTTCTTT | CAIRKGETEAFF